A selection of T cell receptor beta chains follows, all from one sample in a study of blood T cells in healthy people across ages. TCRdb ran MiXCR on the 5' RACE reads and lists one entry per CDR3 protein. Here the sample spans 650,000 to 800,000 distinct CDR3 sequences, 52% being singletons. What was sequenced was blood. These receptors were obtained from a woman older than 75 in good health. CDR3s include the opening cysteine and the closing phenylalanine or tryptophan. The order of the fields is clone size, D gene, J gene, V gene, CDR3 protein, CDR3 DNA. A D gene is named only where the DNA matches it firmly. Some rows mark clone size as missing; the rest say once, few, many or name a class of expanded clone.

abundance: NA
d_gene: NA
j_gene: TRBJ2-3
v_gene: TRBV28
CDR3aa: CASDGSTDTQYF
CDR3nt: TGTGCCAGCGACGGGTCCACAGATACGCAGTATTTT

abundance: many
d_gene: NA
j_gene: TRBJ2-3
v_gene: TRBV15
CDR3aa: CATSRRSDTQYF
CDR3nt: TGTGCCACCAGCAGGCGATCAGATACGCAGTATTTT

abundance: NA
d_gene: TRBD1
j_gene: TRBJ2-7
v_gene: TRBV15
CDR3aa: CATSRVRGQYYEQYF
CDR3nt: TGTGCCACCAGCAGAGTACGGGGACAGTACTACGAGCAGTACTTC

abundance: many
d_gene: TRBD1
j_gene: TRBJ1-5
v_gene: TRBV6-1
CDR3aa: CASRTGTGGNQPQHF
CDR3nt: TGTGCCAGCAGGACCGGGACAGGGGGCAATCAGCCCCAGCATTTT

abundance: few
d_gene: NA
j_gene: TRBJ2-1
v_gene: TRBV12-3/TRBV12-4
CDR3aa: CASTLGRSEQFF
CDR3nt: TGTGCCAGCACCTTAGGGAGATCTGAGCAGTTCTTC

abundance: NA
d_gene: NA
j_gene: TRBJ1-2
v_gene: TRBV6-5
CDR3aa: CASSDRPVNYGYTF
CDR3nt: TGTGCCAGCAGCGACAGGCCGGTGAACTATGGCTACACCTTC

abundance: NA
d_gene: NA
j_gene: TRBJ1-2
v_gene: TRBV30
CDR3aa: CAGRTETYGYTF
CDR3nt: TGTGCCGGGAGAACTGAGACCTATGGCTACACCTTC

abundance: NA
d_gene: NA
j_gene: TRBJ2-2
v_gene: TRBV20-1
CDR3aa: CSAPGLTETGNTGELFF
CDR3nt: TGCAGTGCCCCCGGCCTCACGGAGACAGGGAACACCGGGGAGCTGTTTTTT

abundance: NA
d_gene: NA
j_gene: TRBJ2-1
v_gene: TRBV21-1
CDR3aa: CASSKRLWGPLSYNEQFF
CDR3nt: TGTGCCAGCAGCAAACGTTTGTGGGGGCCCCTCTCCTACAATGAGCAGTTCTTC

abundance: NA
d_gene: TRBD2
j_gene: TRBJ2-5
v_gene: TRBV5-1
CDR3aa: CASSTSGEGSETQYF
CDR3nt: TGCGCCAGCAGCACTAGCGGGGAAGGATCGGAGACCCAGTACTTC

abundance: many
d_gene: TRBD1
j_gene: TRBJ2-1
v_gene: TRBV7-2
CDR3aa: CASSLVGTDYNEQFF
CDR3nt: TGTGCCAGCAGCTTAGTTGGGACAGATTACAATGAGCAGTTCTTC

abundance: many
d_gene: NA
j_gene: TRBJ2-3
v_gene: TRBV5-1
CDR3aa: CASSLSSGSTDTQYF
CDR3nt: TGTGCCAGCAGCTTAAGTAGCGGTAGCACAGATACGCAGTATTTT

abundance: NA
d_gene: NA
j_gene: TRBJ1-5
v_gene: TRBV27
CDR3aa: CASSLTRESNQPQHF
CDR3nt: TGTGCCAGCAGTTTAACCAGGGAGAGCAATCAGCCCCAGCATTTT

abundance: few
d_gene: NA
j_gene: TRBJ2-3
v_gene: TRBV4-2
CDR3aa: CASSQELLRDTDTQYF
CDR3nt: TGTGCCAGCAGCCAAGAACTTTTAAGAGACACAGATACGCAGTATTTT

abundance: few
d_gene: NA
j_gene: TRBJ1-1
v_gene: TRBV9
CDR3aa: CASSVTGLNTEAFF
CDR3nt: TGTGCCAGCAGCGTTACAGGGCTGAACACTGAAGCTTTCTTT

abundance: many
d_gene: NA
j_gene: TRBJ2-7
v_gene: TRBV3-1
CDR3aa: CASSQQVGSIEGEQYF
CDR3nt: TGTGCCAGCAGCCAACAAGTCGGCTCCATTGAAGGCGAGCAGTACTTC

abundance: NA
d_gene: TRBD1
j_gene: TRBJ1-4
v_gene: TRBV7-2
CDR3aa: CASSGYRGEKLFF
CDR3nt: TGTGCCAGCAGCGGCTACAGGGGGGAAAAACTGTTTTTT

abundance: many
d_gene: NA
j_gene: TRBJ1-2
v_gene: TRBV15
CDR3aa: CATSRDRTRTLGYTF
CDR3nt: TGTGCCACCAGCAGAGATCGGACCCGAACTCTTGGCTACACCTTC

abundance: many
d_gene: NA
j_gene: TRBJ2-3
v_gene: TRBV3-1
CDR3aa: CASSQDPPSTDTQYF
CDR3nt: TGTGCCAGCAGCCAAGATCCACCTTCGACAGATACGCAGTATTTT

abundance: NA
d_gene: NA
j_gene: TRBJ2-7
v_gene: TRBV4-1
CDR3aa: CASSQEGQGIWSASYEQYF
CDR3nt: TGCGCCAGCAGCCAAGAAGGGCAAGGGATTTGGAGCGCTTCCTACGAGCAGTACTTC

abundance: NA
d_gene: NA
j_gene: TRBJ2-5
v_gene: TRBV6-6
CDR3aa: CASSDPETQYF
CDR3nt: TGTGCCAGCAGTGACCCAGAGACCCAGTACTTC

abundance: few
d_gene: NA
j_gene: TRBJ2-1
v_gene: TRBV6-5
CDR3aa: CASSYSRDALDYNEQFF
CDR3nt: TGTGCCAGCAGTTACTCACGAGACGCGCTTGACTACAATGAGCAGTTCTTC

abundance: NA
d_gene: TRBD1
j_gene: TRBJ1-1
v_gene: TRBV7-2
CDR3aa: CASSLADHRGTEAFF
CDR3nt: TGTGCCAGCAGCTTAGCTGACCACAGGGGGACTGAAGCTTTCTTT

abundance: NA
d_gene: NA
j_gene: TRBJ1-2
v_gene: TRBV27
CDR3aa: CASSPITGTKSGYTF
CDR3nt: TGTGCCAGCAGTCCCATAACCGGGACGAAAAGCGGCTACACCTTC

abundance: NA
d_gene: TRBD2
j_gene: TRBJ2-1
v_gene: TRBV5-1
CDR3aa: CASNLRTSGVNEQFF
CDR3nt: TGCGCCAGCAACTTGCGGACTAGCGGGGTCAATGAGCAGTTCTTC

abundance: NA
d_gene: NA
j_gene: TRBJ2-7
v_gene: TRBV25-1
CDR3aa: CASSGKKVEGLHEQYF
CDR3nt: TGTGCCAGCAGTGGTAAGAAGGTAGAGGGGTTACACGAGCAGTACTTC

abundance: NA
d_gene: NA
j_gene: TRBJ2-5
v_gene: TRBV18
CDR3aa: CASSPRPLGETQYF
CDR3nt: TGTGCCAGCTCACCACGGCCTCTAGGGGAGACCCAGTACTTC

abundance: once
d_gene: NA
j_gene: TRBJ2-1
v_gene: TRBV6-6
CDR3aa: CASSYADFSYNEQFF
CDR3nt: TGTGCCAGCAGTTACGCGGATTTCTCCTACAATGAGCAGTTCTTC

abundance: NA
d_gene: NA
j_gene: TRBJ1-5
v_gene: TRBV7-2
CDR3aa: CASSPTTGQGPQHF
CDR3nt: TGTGCCAGCAGTCCAACCACGGGGCAAGGGCCCCAGCATTTT

abundance: NA
d_gene: TRBD2
j_gene: TRBJ2-1
v_gene: TRBV7-8
CDR3aa: CASLSGGAYNEQFF
CDR3nt: TGTGCCAGCCTCAGCGGGGGCGCCTACAATGAGCAGTTCTTC

abundance: NA
d_gene: NA
j_gene: TRBJ2-6
v_gene: TRBV14
CDR3aa: CASSPQRAGANVLTF
CDR3nt: TGTGCCAGCAGCCCGCAAAGGGCTGGGGCCAACGTCCTGACTTTC

abundance: NA
d_gene: NA
j_gene: TRBJ2-3
v_gene: TRBV12-3/TRBV12-4
CDR3aa: CASSLGPPTRMSDTQYF
CDR3nt: TGTGCCAGCAGTTTAGGTCCCCCTACACGGATGTCAGATACGCAGTATTTT

abundance: NA
d_gene: TRBD2
j_gene: TRBJ2-7
v_gene: TRBV6-2/TRBV6-3
CDR3aa: CASSDPGLAVYEQYF
CDR3nt: TGTGCCAGCAGTGACCCGGGACTAGCAGTATACGAGCAGTACTTC

abundance: NA
d_gene: TRBD2
j_gene: TRBJ2-3
v_gene: TRBV7-9
CDR3aa: CASSSQTSGSTDTQYF
CDR3nt: TGTGCCAGCAGCTCCCAGACTAGCGGTAGCACAGATACGCAGTATTTT

abundance: many
d_gene: TRBD2
j_gene: TRBJ2-3
v_gene: TRBV27
CDR3aa: CASSSLAGASDTQYF
CDR3nt: TGTGCCAGCAGTTCACTAGCGGGGGCCTCAGATACGCAGTATTTT

abundance: NA
d_gene: TRBD1
j_gene: TRBJ2-4
v_gene: TRBV9
CDR3aa: CASSPGGSEQYF
CDR3nt: TGTGCCAGCAGCCCAGGGGGCTCTGAGCAGTACTTC

abundance: NA
d_gene: NA
j_gene: TRBJ1-2
v_gene: TRBV20-1
CDR3aa: CSAFGPSTFGYTF
CDR3nt: TGCAGTGCTTTCGGCCCGTCTACCTTTGGCTACACCTTC

abundance: many
d_gene: NA
j_gene: TRBJ2-1
v_gene: TRBV15
CDR3aa: CATSRGGEQFF
CDR3nt: TGTGCCACCAGCAGGGGTGGTGAGCAGTTCTTC

abundance: NA
d_gene: TRBD2
j_gene: TRBJ2-7
v_gene: TRBV7-2
CDR3aa: CASSYQAGVNEQYF
CDR3nt: TGTGCCAGCAGCTATCAAGCGGGAGTCAATGAGCAGTACTTC

abundance: NA
d_gene: TRBD2
j_gene: TRBJ2-1
v_gene: TRBV18
CDR3aa: CASSPFPPSGWARDEQFF
CDR3nt: TGTGCCAGCTCACCTTTTCCGCCTAGCGGGTGGGCGAGGGATGAGCAGTTCTTC

abundance: NA
d_gene: TRBD2
j_gene: TRBJ2-4
v_gene: TRBV29-1
CDR3aa: CSVVASGGNIQYF
CDR3nt: TGCAGCGTCGTTGCTAGCGGGGGAAACATTCAGTACTTC

abundance: NA
d_gene: TRBD1
j_gene: TRBJ2-1
v_gene: TRBV5-1
CDR3aa: CASSLDRGHGLNEQFF
CDR3nt: TGCGCCAGCAGCCTCGACAGGGGGCATGGGCTGAATGAGCAGTTCTTC

abundance: many
d_gene: NA
j_gene: TRBJ2-2
v_gene: TRBV6-5
CDR3aa: CASSRGPHEGELFF
CDR3nt: TGTGCCAGCAGTAGGGGTCCTCATGAGGGGGAGCTGTTTTTT

abundance: few
d_gene: TRBD2
j_gene: TRBJ2-1
v_gene: TRBV20-1
CDR3aa: CSARPHLAGAENEQFF
CDR3nt: TGCAGTGCTAGACCCCACCTAGCGGGAGCGGAGAATGAGCAGTTCTTC

abundance: once
d_gene: TRBD2
j_gene: TRBJ2-3
v_gene: TRBV7-9
CDR3aa: CASSLALTGTSLGDTQYF
CDR3nt: TGTGCCAGCAGCTTAGCGCTAACTGGGACTAGCCTAGGAGATACGCAGTATTTT

abundance: NA
d_gene: NA
j_gene: TRBJ1-5
v_gene: TRBV20-1
CDR3aa: CSARDQWGIGQPQHF
CDR3nt: TGCAGTGCTAGAGATCAGTGGGGCATCGGTCAGCCCCAGCATTTT